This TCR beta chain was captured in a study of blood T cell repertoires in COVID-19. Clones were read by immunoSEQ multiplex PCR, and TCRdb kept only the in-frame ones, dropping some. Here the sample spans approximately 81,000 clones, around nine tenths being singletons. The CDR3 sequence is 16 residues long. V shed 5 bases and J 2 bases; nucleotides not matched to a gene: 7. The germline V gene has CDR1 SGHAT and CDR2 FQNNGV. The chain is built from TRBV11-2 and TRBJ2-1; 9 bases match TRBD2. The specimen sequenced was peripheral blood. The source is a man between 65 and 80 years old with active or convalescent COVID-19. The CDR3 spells CASSHRTSATYNEQFF. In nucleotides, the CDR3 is TGTGCCAGCAGCCACCGGACTAGCGCAACCTACAATGAGCAGTTCTTC.